This T cell receptor (beta chain) was sequenced for a study of T cell repertoires in cytomegalovirus infection. Study as a whole: As its CMV epitopes, the study selected recently identified HLA-C-restricted and well-studied HLA-B-restricted targets. Study-level findings and limits: CMV-specific HLA-C-restricted TCR beta clonotypes dominated the ex vivo response.

Germline V gene data show CDR1 as MNHNS and CDR2 as SASEGT. This CDR3 contains 13 residues. Trimming removed 2 bases from V and 9 bases from J, with 11 bases in between. TCRdb re-called the reads through MiXCR, storing one row per CDR3 protein. The sample has roughly 500,000 distinct CDR3 sequences; about two fifths are singletons. About this clonotype: Its matching antigen is unknown.

J is TRBJ2-1 and V is TRBV6-1; tentatively, D is TRBD2 (6 bases). The TCR was taken from a human donor in good health (CMV status not recorded). Some clones in this sample may be carry-over from other donors' samples. Material: cultured PBMCs, obtained from culture after CMV antigen stimulation. The CDR3 sequence: CASSEWRGGEQFF. CDR3 DNA sequence: TGTGCCAGCAGTGAATGGCGGGGCGGTGAGCAGTTCTTC.